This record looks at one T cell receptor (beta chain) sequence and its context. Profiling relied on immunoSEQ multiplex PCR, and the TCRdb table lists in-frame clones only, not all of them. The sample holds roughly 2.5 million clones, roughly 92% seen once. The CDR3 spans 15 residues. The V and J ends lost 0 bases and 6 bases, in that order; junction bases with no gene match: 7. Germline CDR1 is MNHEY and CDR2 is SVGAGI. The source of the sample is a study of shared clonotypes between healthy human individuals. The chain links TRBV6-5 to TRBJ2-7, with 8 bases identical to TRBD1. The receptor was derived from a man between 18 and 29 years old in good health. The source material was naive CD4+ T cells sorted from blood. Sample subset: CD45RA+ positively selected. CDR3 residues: CASSYSLDRVSEQYF. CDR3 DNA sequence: TGTGCCAGCAGTTACTCTCTGGACAGGGTCTCCGAGCAGTACTTC.